This TCR beta chain was captured in a study of T cell responses to AZD1222 COVID-19 vaccine. Study-wide points: Vaccine-associated CD4 TCRs spanned spike, dominant at 160-218 and 743-854. Per reports, nearly half of all spike-specific TCRs target regions that are unmutated in variants. Most donors were white British and more were female, and clonal diversity was possibly underestimated.

Trimming stripped 5 bases from V and 1 base from J, with 8 bases between. From germline, CDR1 is SGHTA and CDR2 FQGNSA. CDR3 length: 13 residues. Produced via immunoSEQ multiplex PCR; TCRdb's table is partial and in-frame only. The data contain 150,000 to 200,000 clones, 75% to 90% of them seen just once; the ten biggest clones take up more than 4%. This clone occurred once. As yet, its antigen is unknown. The sequence derives from an adult who received the MenACWY meningococcal vaccine as a control. This chain connects TRBV7-2 to TRBJ1-1, with D unresolved. The material sequenced was peripheral blood, taken 28 days after the second dose of the MenACWY control vaccine. The DNA for the CDR3 is TGTGCCAGCAGCCCCGTACCGAACACTGAAGCTTTCTTT. Amino acid sequence: CASSPVPNTEAFF.